This TCR beta chain was obtained from a study of blood T cells in healthy people across ages. CDR1 and CDR2 (germline): SQVTM, ANQGSEA. V was pared by 4 bases and J by 8 bases, with 14 bases between. This CDR3 is 12 amino acids long. For the second PCR, which ran for about 6 to 11 cycles, a sample-barcoded 5' primer and a J-beta primer mix were used. One entry per CDR3 protein, called by TCRdb with MiXCR from the 5' RACE reads. This table has around 1,900,000 distinct CDR3 sequences, about two fifths appearing once. The study, taken as a whole, reports: The study regarded diversity estimates from one million T cells as underestimates.

In its sample, this clonotype was seen once. Its antigen is not known. Input material: blood. The rearrangement joins TRBV29-1 to TRBJ1-1; D gene unclear. This TCR came from a human donor in good health. The chain's CDR3 is CSVGLETTEAFF. CDR3 nucleotide sequence: TGCAGCGTTGGCCTAGAAACTACCGAAGCTTTCTTT.